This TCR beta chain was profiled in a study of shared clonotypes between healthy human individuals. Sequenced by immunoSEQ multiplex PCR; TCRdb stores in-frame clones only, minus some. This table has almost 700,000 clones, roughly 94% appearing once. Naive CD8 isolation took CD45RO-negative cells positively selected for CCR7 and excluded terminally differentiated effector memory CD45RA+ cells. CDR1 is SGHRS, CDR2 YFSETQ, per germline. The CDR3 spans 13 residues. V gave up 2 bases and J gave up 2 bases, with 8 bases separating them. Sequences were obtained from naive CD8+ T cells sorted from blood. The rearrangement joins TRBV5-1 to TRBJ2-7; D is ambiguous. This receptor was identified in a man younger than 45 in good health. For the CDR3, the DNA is TGCGCCAGCAGCTTTTCGGTCGCCTACGAGCAGTACTTC. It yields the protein CASSFSVAYEQYF.